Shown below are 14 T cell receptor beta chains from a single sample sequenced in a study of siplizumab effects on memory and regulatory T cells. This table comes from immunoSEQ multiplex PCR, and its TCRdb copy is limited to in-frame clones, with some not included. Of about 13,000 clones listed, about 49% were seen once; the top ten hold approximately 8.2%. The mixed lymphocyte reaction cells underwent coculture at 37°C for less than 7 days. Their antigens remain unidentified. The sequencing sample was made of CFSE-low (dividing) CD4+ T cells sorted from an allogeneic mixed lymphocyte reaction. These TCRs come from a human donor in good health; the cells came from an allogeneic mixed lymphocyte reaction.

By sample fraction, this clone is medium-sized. The CDR3 coding sequence is TGTGCCAGCAGCTCTAGCGGGGGCTCCTACAATGAGCAGTTCTTC. Encoded protein: CASSSSGGSYNEQFF. The genes are TRBV7-6 and TRBJ2-1; TRBD2 agrees at 10 bases. Losses at the gene ends were 4 bases for V and 0 bases for J; bases not matched to a gene: 0. The CDR3 runs to 15 residues. In germline, CDR1 is SGHVS, CDR2 FNYEAQ.

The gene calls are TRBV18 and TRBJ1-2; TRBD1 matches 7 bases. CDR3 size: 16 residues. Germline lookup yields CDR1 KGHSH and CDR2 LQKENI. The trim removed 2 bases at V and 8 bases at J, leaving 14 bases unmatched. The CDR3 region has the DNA TGTGCCAGCTCACCATCCTCCCCAGGGGGGGTTATAGGCTACACCTTC. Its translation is CASSPSSPGGVIGYTF.

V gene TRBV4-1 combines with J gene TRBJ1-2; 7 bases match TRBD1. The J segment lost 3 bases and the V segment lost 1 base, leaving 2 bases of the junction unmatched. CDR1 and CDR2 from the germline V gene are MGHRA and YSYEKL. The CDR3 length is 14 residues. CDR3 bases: TGCGCCAGCAGCCAAGCGGGACAGTACTATGGCTACACCTTC. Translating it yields CASSQAGQYYGYTF.

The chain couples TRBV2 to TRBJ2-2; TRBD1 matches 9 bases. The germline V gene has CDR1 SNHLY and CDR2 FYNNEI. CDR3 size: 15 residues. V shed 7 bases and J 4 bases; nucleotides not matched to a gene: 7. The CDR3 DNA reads TGTGCCAGCAAGGGACAGGGTACCACCACCGGGGAGCTGTTTTTT. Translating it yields CASKGQGTTTGELFF.

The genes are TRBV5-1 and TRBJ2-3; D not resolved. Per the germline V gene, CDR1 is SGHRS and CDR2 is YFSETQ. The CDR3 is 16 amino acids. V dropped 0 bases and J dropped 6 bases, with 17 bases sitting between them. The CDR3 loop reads CASSLVTEPIRDTQYF. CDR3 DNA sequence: TGCGCCAGCAGCTTGGTAACTGAACCAATAAGGGATACGCAGTATTTT.

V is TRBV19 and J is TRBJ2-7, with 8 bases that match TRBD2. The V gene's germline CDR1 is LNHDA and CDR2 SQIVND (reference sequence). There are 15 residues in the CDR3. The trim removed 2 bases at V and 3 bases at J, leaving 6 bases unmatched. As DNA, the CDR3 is TGTGCCAGTAGTATATTGCTAGCGGGCTTCTACGAGCAGTACTTC. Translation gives CASSILLAGFYEQYF.

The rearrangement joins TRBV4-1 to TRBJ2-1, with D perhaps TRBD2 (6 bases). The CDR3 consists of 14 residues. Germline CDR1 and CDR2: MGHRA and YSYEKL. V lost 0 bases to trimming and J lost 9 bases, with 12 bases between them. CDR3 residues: CASSQETTRFEQFF. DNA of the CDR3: TGCGCCAGCAGCCAAGAAACGACTAGATTTGAGCAGTTCTTC.

CDR3 region: CSVEGTAHGYTF. CDR3 in DNA: TGCAGCGTTGAGGGGACAGCGCATGGCTACACCTTC. The chain carries TRBV29-1 and TRBJ1-2; 7 positions agree with TRBD1. CDR1 is SQVTM, CDR2 ANQGSEA, per germline. The CDR3 is 12 residues long. The J segment lost 6 bases and the V segment lost 3 bases, leaving 4 bases of the junction unmatched.

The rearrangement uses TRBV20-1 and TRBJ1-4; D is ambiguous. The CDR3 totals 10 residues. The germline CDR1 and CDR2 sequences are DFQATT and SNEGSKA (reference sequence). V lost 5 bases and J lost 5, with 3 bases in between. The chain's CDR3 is CSAVNEKLFF. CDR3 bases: TGCAGTGCTGTCAATGAAAAACTGTTTTTT.

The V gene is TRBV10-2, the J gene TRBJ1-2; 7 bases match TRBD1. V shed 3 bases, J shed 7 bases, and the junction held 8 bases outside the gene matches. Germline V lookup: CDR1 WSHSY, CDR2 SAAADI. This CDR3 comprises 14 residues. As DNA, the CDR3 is TGCGCCAGCAGTGAACAGGGGCCCCTCAGTGGCTACACCTTC. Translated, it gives CASSEQGPLSGYTF.

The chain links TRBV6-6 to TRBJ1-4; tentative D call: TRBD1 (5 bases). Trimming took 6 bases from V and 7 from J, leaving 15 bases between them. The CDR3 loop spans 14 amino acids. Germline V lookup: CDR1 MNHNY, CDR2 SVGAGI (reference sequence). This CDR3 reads CASRPTAPGEKLFF. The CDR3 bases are TGTGCCAGCAGACCGACAGCGCCCGGTGAAAAACTGTTTTTT.

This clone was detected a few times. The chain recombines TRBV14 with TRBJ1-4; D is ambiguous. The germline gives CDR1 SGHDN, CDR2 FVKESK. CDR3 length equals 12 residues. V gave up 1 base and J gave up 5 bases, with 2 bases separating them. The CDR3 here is CASSQVNEKLFF. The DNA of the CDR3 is TGTGCCAGCAGCCAAGTCAATGAAAAACTGTTTTTT.

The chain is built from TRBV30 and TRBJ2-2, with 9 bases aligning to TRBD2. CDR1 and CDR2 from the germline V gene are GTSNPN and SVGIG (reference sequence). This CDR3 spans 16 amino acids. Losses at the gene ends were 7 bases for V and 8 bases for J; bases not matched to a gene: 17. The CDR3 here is CASRRVAGAGSGELFF. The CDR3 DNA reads TGTGCCTCCCGTAGGGTAGCGGGAGCTGGTTCGGGGGAGCTGTTTTTT. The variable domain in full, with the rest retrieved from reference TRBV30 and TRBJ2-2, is SQTIHQWPATLVQPVGSPLSLECTVEGTSNPNLYWYRQAAGRGLQLLFYSVGIGQISSEVPQNLSASRPQDRQFILSSKKLLLSDSGFYLCASRRVAGAGSGELFFGEGSRLTVL.

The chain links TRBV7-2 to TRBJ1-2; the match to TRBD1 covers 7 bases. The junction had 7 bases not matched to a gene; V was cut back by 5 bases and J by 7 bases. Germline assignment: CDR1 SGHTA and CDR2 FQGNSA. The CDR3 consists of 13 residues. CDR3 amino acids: CASSVDRAAGYTF. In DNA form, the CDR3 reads TGTGCCAGCAGCGTTGACAGGGCGGCTGGCTACACCTTC.